This TCR beta chain is from a study of T cells after yellow fever vaccination (dated by TCRdb to 2018 to 2020). Background on the whole study: The SMART-Seq v4 Ultra Low Input RNA kit was used to prepare libraries from fractions with low cell numbers. The cohort comprised two healthy male donors, one aged 18 to 30 and one aged 30 to 40 years. To follow T-cell clones before and after both primary and booster YFV17D yellow fever vaccination, bulk TCR alpha and beta repertoires underwent longitudinal sequencing. Bulk PBMC replicates and cell subsets were isolated from blood drawn at multiple timepoints before and after both primary and secondary immunization. The research as a whole found: After the booster, most clones that had expanded after primary vaccination were detected again (roughly 96% of CD4 and around nine tenths of CD8), suggesting broad maintenance of memory. A small fraction of clonotypes appeared in both the CD4 and CD8 compartments, likely as a result of convergent recombination. Compared with the primary T-cell response, the secondary T-cell response was weaker but faster, peaking on day 5 rather than day 15. Only two donors were included in the study, so the extent to which the findings can be generalized is limited. FACS-sorted repertoires could contain abundant contaminating clonotypes from the bulk population, so computational filtering was required.

This clonotype has at least ten counts. The specificity of this receptor is unknown. Base qualities are not provided; no much larger clone lies one nucleotide away. Sequencing was carried out with an Illumina NovaSeq 6000. TCR cDNA was synthesized by 5'RACE template switching, which introduced a universal primer site and unique molecular identifiers. Priming for cDNA synthesis came from both the TCR alpha and TCR beta constant segments. Library amplification used two PCR steps, and the second PCR step added sample barcodes and sequencing adapters. Sequencing of the libraries was done on either Illumina HiSeq 2500 (2x100 bp) or NovaSeq (2x150 bp). As for the authors' bioinformatics: Reads were demultiplexed and collapsed into UMI consensus sequences with MIGEC, and V(D)J alignment was performed with MiXCR. Clonotypes responding to the vaccine were identified with edgeR on replicate PBMC samples, with the criteria of FDR below 0.01 and a log2 fold change above 5 up to day 15. Bulk clonotypes were assigned CD4 or CD8 identity according to which sequenced CD4 or CD8 repertoire held them at higher abundance. Using fastp at Q25 and MiXCR, TCRdb reprocessed the public reads and kept productive beta chains. CDR3 protein sequences are deduplicated, and each keeps its most common genes and DNA. In this record, the V and J calls reflect TCRdb's handling and not the investigators' own analysis. The sample table shows 300,000 or so distinct CDR3 sequences, and about 10% are seen once. The leading ten clones occupy about 3.7% of the sample.

The sample's treatment or condition, from its label and the paper: live attenuated yellow fever vaccine strain. A standard Ficoll-Paque protocol was used to isolate PBMCs from peripheral blood. Dynabeads CD4 and CD8 positive selection kits were used to isolate CD4 and CD8 T-cell fractions. TriZol was used to extract RNA from bulk PBMCs, from CD4 and CD8 fractions, and from dextramer-positive and dextramer-negative fractions. The source is a man aged 18 to 30 who received the YFV17D yellow fever vaccine. The input for sequencing was CD4+ T cells sorted from PBMCs, taken 5 days after the yellow fever booster vaccination.

The CDR3 reads as follows: CAISGTGPNYGYTF. The DNA is TGTGCCATCAGTGGAACAGGGCCGAACTATGGCTACACCTTC. The V gene is TRBV10-3 and the J gene is TRBJ1-2; the D gene is possibly TRBD1, with 6 bases matching. V loses 4 bases of germline sequence and J loses 2 bases, and the interval between the two ends is 11 bases. CDR3 length: 14 amino acids, cysteine to phenylalanine. Only the CDR3 DNA stays, 42 bases, in frame from base 1. CDR1 and CDR2, per the germline V gene, are ENHRY and SYGVKD.